This T cell receptor (beta chain) was recorded in a study of blood T cell repertoires in COVID-19. On the study more broadly: The study drew acute and convalescent COVID-19 samples from the United States, Italy and Spain. Sample material is recorded as cDNA or gDNA derived from T cells, B-cell-depleted T cells, or PBMCs.

Germline lookup yields CDR1 SGHDT and CDR2 YYEEEE. CDR3 length: 17 residues. Trimming pared 4 bases from V and 4 bases from J, leaving 20 bases between. In the authors' workflow: Amplification with reference gene primers provided the estimates of nucleated cell counts. The data were produced by immunoSEQ multiplex PCR, yet TCRdb's version contains in-frame clones alone and is incomplete. The V and J calls and clone size were taken over from that table, and D and trimming were inferred from the DNA. The repertoire holds 150,000 to 200,000 clones, around 80% seen once, with roughly 19% in the top ten. The V call is TRBV5-6, the J call TRBJ2-2, with D possibly TRBD1 on 6 matching bases. The origin of this receptor is a woman of 80 years or more with acute or convalescent COVID-19. The sequenced material came from peripheral blood. The CDR3 loop is CASSPTGIRGRTGELFF. For the CDR3, the DNA is TGTGCCAGCAGCCCTACAGGTATCAGGGGCCGCACCGGGGAGCTGTTTTTT.